These T cell receptor beta chains were read from a single sample in a study of blood T cell repertoires in COVID-19. TCRdb's table, derived via immunoSEQ multiplex PCR, lists solely in-frame clones and lacks some. The table shows approximately 160,000 clones, with around 84% occurring only once. The sequenced sample consisted of PBMCs or T cells enriched from blood (not recorded which). All receptors derive from a man between 50 and 59 years old who had recovered from COVID-19. Both conserved end residues are part of each CDR3. Each record gives: clone size, J gene, D gene, V gene, CDR3 protein, CDR3 DNA. The D gene is left open where the match is weak. The size of a clone is reported for some rows only, either as once, few or many, or as a class for expanded clones.

size: .; J: TRBJ1-2; D: TRBD1; V: TRBV5-8; CDR3: CASSLGDRGFINYGYTF; DNA: TGTGCCAGCAGCTTGGGTGACAGGGGATTTATTAACTATGGCTACACCTTC
size: .; J: TRBJ2-7; D: TRBD1; V: TRBV30; CDR3: CAWSTGTGAYEQYF; DNA: TGTGCCTGGAGTACCGGGACAGGGGCCTACGAGCAGTACTTC
size: once; J: TRBJ2-7; D: TRBD2; V: TRBV4-2; CDR3: CASSQGSVAGGLYEQYF; DNA: TGTGCCAGCAGCCAGGGATCGGTAGCGGGGGGCCTATACGAGCAGTACTTC
size: .; J: TRBJ2-7; D: .; V: TRBV7-9; CDR3: CASSLTPGKSSYEQYF; DNA: TGTGCCAGCAGCTTAACGCCGGGTAAGAGCTCCTACGAGCAGTACTTC
size: .; J: TRBJ2-2; D: TRBD1; V: TRBV2; CDR3: CASSFDRAGGGELFF; DNA: TGTGCCAGCAGTTTCGACAGGGCGGGCGGCGGGGAGCTGTTTTTT
size: .; J: TRBJ1-6; D: TRBD1; V: TRBV2; CDR3: CASSGQGVRSPLHF; DNA: TGTGCCAGCAGTGGACAGGGGGTTAGATCACCCCTCCACTTT
size: .; J: TRBJ2-1; D: TRBD2; V: TRBV6-5; CDR3: CASSPGTSGGNEQFF; DNA: TGTGCCAGCAGCCCGGGGACTAGCGGGGGCAATGAGCAGTTCTTC
size: .; J: TRBJ1-4; D: TRBD1; V: TRBV6-5; CDR3: CASTGTGVDEKLFF; DNA: TGTGCCAGCACCGGGACAGGGGTTGATGAAAAACTGTTTTTT
size: .; J: TRBJ2-5; D: TRBD2; V: TRBV11-2; CDR3: CASSLLYSGGRQETQYF; DNA: TGTGCCAGCAGCTTACTTTATAGCGGGGGGCGCCAAGAGACCCAGTACTTC
size: .; J: TRBJ2-5; D: .; V: TRBV7-8; CDR3: CASSSEPRAQETQYF; DNA: TGTGCCAGCAGCTCTGAGCCGAGGGCTCAAGAGACCCAGTACTTC
size: .; J: TRBJ2-1; D: .; V: TRBV24-1; CDR3: CATSSRAGHHSYNEQFF; DNA: TGTGCCACCAGTTCCCGGGCGGGTCATCACTCCTACAATGAGCAGTTCTTC
size: .; J: TRBJ1-1; D: .; V: TRBV7-9; CDR3: CASGDLGSEAFF; DNA: TGTGCCAGCGGCGACTTGGGTTCTGAAGCTTTCTTT
size: once; J: TRBJ2-7; D: TRBD1; V: TRBV2; CDR3: CASRTGQGIYEQYF; DNA: TGTGCCAGCAGGACGGGACAGGGGATCTACGAGCAGTACTTC
size: .; J: TRBJ1-5; D: TRBD1; V: TRBV6-5; CDR3: CASRTGQGGMQPQHF; DNA: TGTGCCAGCAGGACCGGACAGGGAGGAATGCAGCCCCAGCATTTT
size: .; J: TRBJ1-4; D: .; V: TRBV5-1; CDR3: CASSLVPGFGEKLFF; DNA: TGCGCCAGCAGCTTGGTCCCGGGTTTTGGTGAAAAACTGTTTTTT
size: .; J: TRBJ2-2; D: TRBD2; V: TRBV7-3; CDR3: CASSLFPSGGNTGELFF; DNA: TGTGCCAGCAGCTTATTTCCTAGCGGGGGGAACACCGGGGAGCTGTTTTTT
size: .; J: TRBJ1-4; D: TRBD1; V: TRBV18; CDR3: CASSPAGTGGGEKLFF; DNA: TGTGCCAGCTCACCAGCCGGGACAGGGGGCGGTGAAAAACTGTTTTTT
size: .; J: TRBJ1-4; D: TRBD1; V: TRBV30; CDR3: CAYRRQGEKLFF; DNA: TGTGCTTACCGGCGACAGGGTGAAAAACTGTTTTTT
size: .; J: TRBJ1-6; D: .; V: TRBV5-1; CDR3: CASSLTPGPLHF; DNA: TGCGCCAGCAGCCTGACTCCAGGGCCCCTCCACTTT
size: once; J: TRBJ1-1; D: .; V: TRBV6-2/TRBV6-3; CDR3: CASSRTDWNTEAFF; DNA: TGTGCCAGCAGTAGGACAGACTGGAACACTGAAGCTTTCTTT
size: .; J: TRBJ2-1; D: .; V: TRBV7-3; CDR3: CASSLGGVSYNEQFF; DNA: TGTGCCAGCAGCCTAGGGGGGGTCTCCTACAATGAGCAGTTCTTC
size: .; J: TRBJ1-4; D: .; V: TRBV18; CDR3: CASSPGLNEKLFF; DNA: TGTGCCAGCTCCCCCGGTTTAAATGAAAAACTGTTTTTT
size: .; J: TRBJ1-4; D: .; V: TRBV15; CDR3: CATSGLASEKLFF; DNA: TGTGCCACCAGCGGGCTTGCGAGTGAAAAACTGTTTTTT
size: few; J: TRBJ2-7; D: TRBD2; V: TRBV7-2; CDR3: CASSLGTSGLYEQYF; DNA: TGTGCCAGCAGCTTAGGGACTAGCGGTCTTTACGAGCAGTACTTC
size: few; J: TRBJ1-2; D: .; V: TRBV7-2; CDR3: CASSFPGVPANYGYTF; DNA: TGTGCCAGCAGCTTCCCGGGGGTCCCAGCTAACTATGGCTACACCTTC
size: .; J: TRBJ1-3; D: .; V: TRBV2; CDR3: CASSEVGGSGNTIYF; DNA: TGTGCCAGCAGTGAAGTGGGGGGCTCTGGAAACACCATATATTTT
size: .; J: TRBJ2-6; D: .; V: TRBV5-1; CDR3: CASSLGQVSSGANVLTF; DNA: TGCGCCAGCAGCTTGGGACAGGTTAGCTCTGGGGCCAACGTCCTGACTTTC
size: .; J: TRBJ1-5; D: .; V: TRBV7-9; CDR3: CASSFETGQPQHF; DNA: TGTGCCAGCAGCTTTGAGACAGGACAGCCCCAGCATTTT
size: .; J: TRBJ1-3; D: .; V: TRBV6-5; CDR3: CASREGGGVRNTIYF; DNA: TGTGCCAGTCGGGAGGGGGGAGGAGTTCGAAACACCATATATTTT
size: once; J: TRBJ1-1; D: .; V: TRBV11-2; CDR3: CASSLITAGAFF; DNA: TGTGCCAGCAGCTTGATAACTGCTGGAGCTTTCTTT
size: .; J: TRBJ2-5; D: TRBD2; V: TRBV3-1/TRBV3-2; CDR3: CASSQNLIAGGSQETQYF; DNA: TGTGCCAGCAGCCAAAACCTGATAGCGGGGGGGTCCCAAGAGACCCAGTACTTC
size: .; J: TRBJ2-7; D: TRBD1; V: TRBV6-2/TRBV6-3; CDR3: CASSSGGYEQYF; DNA: TGTGCCAGCAGCTCAGGGGGCTACGAGCAGTACTTC